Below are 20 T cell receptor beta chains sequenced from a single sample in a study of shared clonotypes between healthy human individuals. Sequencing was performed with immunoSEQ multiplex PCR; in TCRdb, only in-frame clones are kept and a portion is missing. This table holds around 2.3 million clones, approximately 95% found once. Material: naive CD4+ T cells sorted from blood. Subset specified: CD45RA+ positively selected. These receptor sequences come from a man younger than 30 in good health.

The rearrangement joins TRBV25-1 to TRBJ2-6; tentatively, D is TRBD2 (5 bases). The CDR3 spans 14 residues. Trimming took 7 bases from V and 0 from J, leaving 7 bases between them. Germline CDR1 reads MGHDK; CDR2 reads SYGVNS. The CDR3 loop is CASTRDSGANVLTF. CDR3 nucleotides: TGTGCCAGCACCCGGGACTCTGGGGCCAACGTCCTGACTTTC.

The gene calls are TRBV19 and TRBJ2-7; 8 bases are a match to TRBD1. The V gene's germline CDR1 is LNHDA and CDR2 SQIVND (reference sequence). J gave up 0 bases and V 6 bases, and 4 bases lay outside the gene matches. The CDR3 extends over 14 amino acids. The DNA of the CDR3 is TGTGCCAGTAGGCTGGACAGGGCCTCCTACGAGCAGTACTTC. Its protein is CASRLDRASYEQYF.

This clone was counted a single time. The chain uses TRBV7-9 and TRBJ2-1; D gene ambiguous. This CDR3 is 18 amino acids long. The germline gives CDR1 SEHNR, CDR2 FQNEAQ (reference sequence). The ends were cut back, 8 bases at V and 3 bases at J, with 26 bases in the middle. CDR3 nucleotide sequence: TGTGCCAGCGCCCTGTGGAGTAGCAGACGCTTAGGCTACAATGAGCAGTTCTTC. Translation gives CASALWSSRRLGYNEQFF.

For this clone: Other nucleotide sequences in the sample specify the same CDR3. As DNA, the CDR3 is TGTGCCAGCAGTTTATCGGGTAGCAATCAGCCCCAGCATTTT. It codes for CASSLSGSNQPQHF. This sequence joins TRBV27 and TRBJ1-5; no clear D gene. The germline V gene encodes CDR1 MNHEY and CDR2 SMNVEV (reference sequence). The V end was cut by 0 bases, the J end by 0 bases, with 3 bases between. The CDR3 is 14 residues long.

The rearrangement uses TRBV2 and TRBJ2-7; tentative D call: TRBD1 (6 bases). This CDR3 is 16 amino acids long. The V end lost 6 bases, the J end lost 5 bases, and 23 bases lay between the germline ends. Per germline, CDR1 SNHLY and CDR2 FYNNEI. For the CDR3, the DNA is TGTGCCAGCAGCCCTATGGGCGTACAGGGTGAACACGAGCAGTACTTC. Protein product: CASSPMGVQGEHEQYF.

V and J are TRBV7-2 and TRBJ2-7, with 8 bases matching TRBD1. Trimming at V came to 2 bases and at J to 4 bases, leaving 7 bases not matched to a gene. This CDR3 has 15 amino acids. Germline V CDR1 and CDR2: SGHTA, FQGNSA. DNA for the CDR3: TGTGCCAGCAGCTTACAGGGGGCCGCCCCATACGAGCAGTACTTC. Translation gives CASSLQGAAPYEQYF.

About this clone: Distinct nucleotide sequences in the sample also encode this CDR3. This chain's CDR3 is CASSLYNEQFF. CDR3 nucleotide sequence: TGTGCCAGCAGCCTATACAATGAGCAGTTCTTC. The chain employs TRBV14 and TRBJ2-1, with D uncertain. The CDR3 extends over 11 amino acids. V lost 4 bases and J 4 bases, leaving 2 bases between the germline ends. Germline-derived CDR1 and CDR2 are SGHDN and FVKESK. Supplemented by reference TRBV14 and TRBJ2-1, the full variable domain reads EAGVTQFPSHSVIEKGQTVTLRCDPISGHDNLYWYRRVMGKEIKFLLHFVKESKQDESGMPNNRFLAERTGGTYSTLKVQPAELEDSGVYFCASSLYNEQFFGPGTRLTVL.

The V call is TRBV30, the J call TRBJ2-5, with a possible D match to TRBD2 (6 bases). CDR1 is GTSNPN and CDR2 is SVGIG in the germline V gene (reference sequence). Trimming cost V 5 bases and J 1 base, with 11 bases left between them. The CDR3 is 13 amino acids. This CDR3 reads CAWARGFQETQYF. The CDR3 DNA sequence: TGTGCCTGGGCCCGGGGGTTCCAAGAGACCCAGTACTTC.

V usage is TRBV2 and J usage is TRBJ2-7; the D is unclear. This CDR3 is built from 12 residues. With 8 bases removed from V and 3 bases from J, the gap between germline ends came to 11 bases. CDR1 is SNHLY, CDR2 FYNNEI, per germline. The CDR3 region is CASAGAFYEQYF. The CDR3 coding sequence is TGTGCCAGCGCTGGTGCTTTCTACGAGCAGTACTTC.

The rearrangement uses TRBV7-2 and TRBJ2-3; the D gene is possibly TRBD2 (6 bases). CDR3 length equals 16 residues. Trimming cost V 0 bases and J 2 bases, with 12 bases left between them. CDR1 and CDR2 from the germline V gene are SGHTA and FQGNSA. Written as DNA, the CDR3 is TGTGCCAGCAGCTTAGCACATGGACTATCCACAGATACGCAGTATTTT. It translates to CASSLAHGLSTDTQYF.

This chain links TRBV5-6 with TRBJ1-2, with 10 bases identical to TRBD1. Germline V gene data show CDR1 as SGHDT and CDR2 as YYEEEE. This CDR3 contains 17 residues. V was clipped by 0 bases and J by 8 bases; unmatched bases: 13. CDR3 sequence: CASSLDSLGTGELGYTF. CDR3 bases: TGTGCCAGCAGCTTGGATTCTCTCGGGACAGGGGAATTGGGCTACACCTTC.

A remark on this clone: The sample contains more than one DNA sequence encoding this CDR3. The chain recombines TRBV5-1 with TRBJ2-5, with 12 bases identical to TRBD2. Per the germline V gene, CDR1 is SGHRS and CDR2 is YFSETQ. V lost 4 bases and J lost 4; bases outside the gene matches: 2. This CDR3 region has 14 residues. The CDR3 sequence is CASSPGLAGETQYF. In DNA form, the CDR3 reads TGCGCCAGCAGCCCGGGACTAGCGGGAGAGACCCAGTACTTC.

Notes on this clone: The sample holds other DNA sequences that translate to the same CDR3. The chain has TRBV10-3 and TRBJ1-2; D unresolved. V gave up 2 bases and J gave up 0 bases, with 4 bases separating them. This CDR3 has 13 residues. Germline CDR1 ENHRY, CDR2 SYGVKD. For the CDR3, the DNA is TGTGCCATCAGTGAGGATTCTAACTATGGCTACACCTTC. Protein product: CAISEDSNYGYTF.

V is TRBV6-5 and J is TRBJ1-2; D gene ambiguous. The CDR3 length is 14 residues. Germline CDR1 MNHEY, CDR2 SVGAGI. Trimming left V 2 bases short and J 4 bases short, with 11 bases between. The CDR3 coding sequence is TGTGCCAGCAGTTACGCGGATGTTAGCTATGGCTACACCTTC. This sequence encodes CASSYADVSYGYTF.

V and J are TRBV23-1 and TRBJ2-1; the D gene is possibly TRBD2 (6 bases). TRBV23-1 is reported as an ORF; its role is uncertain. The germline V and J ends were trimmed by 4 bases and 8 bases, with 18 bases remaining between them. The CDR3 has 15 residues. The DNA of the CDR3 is TGCGCCAGCAGTCGGAGGGACGGTCGGGGGTATGAGCAGTTCTTC. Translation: CASSRRDGRGYEQFF.

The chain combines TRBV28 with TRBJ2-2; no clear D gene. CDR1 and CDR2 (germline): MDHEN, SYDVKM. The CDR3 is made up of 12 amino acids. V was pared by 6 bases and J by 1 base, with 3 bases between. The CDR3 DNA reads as TGTGCCAGCAGACTGAACACCGGGGAGCTGTTTTTT. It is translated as CASRLNTGELFF.

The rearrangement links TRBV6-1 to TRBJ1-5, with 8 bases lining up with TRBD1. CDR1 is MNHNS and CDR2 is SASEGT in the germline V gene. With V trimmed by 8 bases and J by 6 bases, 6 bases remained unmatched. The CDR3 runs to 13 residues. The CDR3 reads CASHGQGTQPQHF. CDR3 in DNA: TGTGCCAGCCACGGACAGGGTACTCAGCCCCAGCATTTT.

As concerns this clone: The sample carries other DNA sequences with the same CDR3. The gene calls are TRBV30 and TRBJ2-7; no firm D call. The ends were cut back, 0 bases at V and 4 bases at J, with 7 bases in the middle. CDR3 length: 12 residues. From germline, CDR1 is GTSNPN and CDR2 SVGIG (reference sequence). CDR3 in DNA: TGTGCCTGGAGTGTATCTCGGTACGAGCAGTACTTC. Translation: CAWSVSRYEQYF.

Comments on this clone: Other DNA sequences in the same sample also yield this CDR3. CDR3 amino acids: CASSEAGRSYGYTF. In DNA form, the CDR3 reads TGTGCCAGCAGTGAAGCGGGACGGAGCTATGGCTACACCTTC. The V gene is TRBV2, the J gene TRBJ1-2; TRBD1 might be the D (5 bases). This CDR3 is 14 amino acids long. Looked up from germline, CDR1 is SNHLY and CDR2 is FYNNEI. V was cut by 0 bases and J by 4 bases, with 9 bases left in between.

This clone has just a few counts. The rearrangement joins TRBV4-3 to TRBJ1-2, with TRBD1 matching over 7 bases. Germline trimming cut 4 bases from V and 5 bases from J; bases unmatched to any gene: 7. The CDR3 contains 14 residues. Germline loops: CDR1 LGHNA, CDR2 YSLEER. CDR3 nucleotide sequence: TGCGCCAGCAGCCGCGACAGGGTTGGATATGGCTACACCTTC. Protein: CASSRDRVGYGYTF.